The present entry profiles one T cell receptor beta chain with its context. The sample originates from a study of CD8+ T cells in alopecia areata. TCR sequencing used cDNA made by reverse transcription of extracted RNA. The data were produced by immunoSEQ multiplex PCR, yet TCRdb's version contains in-frame clones alone and is incomplete. The sample shows roughly 60,000 clones, about 40% of them seen only once. This sequence was found in a human donor with alopecia areata. Sequenced sample: NKG2D-low CD8+ T cells sorted from blood.

Here the CDR3 DNA reads TGTGCCAGCAGTGAACACGCAGCAATGAACACTGAAGCTTTCTTT. Its protein product is CASSEHAAMNTEAFF. The rearrangement links TRBV2 to TRBJ1-1; D ambiguous. CDR3 size: 15 residues. Germline V lookup: CDR1 SNHLY, CDR2 FYNNEI. The V end was cut by 2 bases, the J end by 0 bases, with 10 bases between.